This TCR beta chain was sequenced during a study of T cells in Graves' hyperthyroidism and ophthalmopathy. RNA transcripts yielded amplified TCR beta CDR3 regions. In the first-round RT-PCR of the TCR CDR3, the HTBI primer set was used. TCRdb itself ran the multiplex PCR reads through MiXCR, one entry per CDR3 protein. The repertoire consists of approximately 370,000 distinct CDR3 sequences, with roughly 15% occurring once and the leading ten covering around a third. The CDR3 sequence is 14 residues long. V was trimmed by 4 bases and J by 4 bases, leaving 13 bases between them. Germline-derived CDR1 and CDR2 are SGHDN and FVKESK.

The V and J genes are TRBV14 and TRBJ2-5; D remains ambiguous. The clonotype comes from a woman aged 25 to 39 with Graves' hyperthyroidism that later progressed to Graves' ophthalmopathy. Specimen: blood. The CDR3 nucleotides read TGTGCCAGCAGCCTGGTTTCGACCAGAGAGACCCAGTACTTC. This sequence encodes CASSLVSTRETQYF.